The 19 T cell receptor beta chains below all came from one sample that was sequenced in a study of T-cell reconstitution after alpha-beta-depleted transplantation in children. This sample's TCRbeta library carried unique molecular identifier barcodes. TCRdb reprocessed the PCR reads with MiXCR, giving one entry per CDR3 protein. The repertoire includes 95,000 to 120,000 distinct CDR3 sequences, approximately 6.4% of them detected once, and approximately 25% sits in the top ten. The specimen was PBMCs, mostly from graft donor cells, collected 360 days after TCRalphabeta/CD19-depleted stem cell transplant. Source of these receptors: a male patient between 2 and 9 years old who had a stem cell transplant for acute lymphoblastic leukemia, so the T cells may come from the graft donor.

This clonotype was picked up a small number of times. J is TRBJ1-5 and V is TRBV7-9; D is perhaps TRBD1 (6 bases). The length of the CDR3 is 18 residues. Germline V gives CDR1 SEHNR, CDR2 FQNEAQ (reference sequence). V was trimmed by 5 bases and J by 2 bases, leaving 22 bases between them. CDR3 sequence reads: CASSAQRGGPQGNQPQHF. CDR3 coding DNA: TGTGCCAGCAGCGCCCAAAGAGGGGGGCCCCAGGGCAATCAGCCCCAGCATTTT.

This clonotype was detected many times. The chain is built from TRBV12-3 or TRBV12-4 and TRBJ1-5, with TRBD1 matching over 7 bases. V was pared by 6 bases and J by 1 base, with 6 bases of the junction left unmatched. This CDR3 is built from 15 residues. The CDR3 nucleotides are TGTGCCAGCAGGGAAGGGGGCAAGAGCAATCAGCCCCAGCATTTT. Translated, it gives CASREGGKSNQPQHF.

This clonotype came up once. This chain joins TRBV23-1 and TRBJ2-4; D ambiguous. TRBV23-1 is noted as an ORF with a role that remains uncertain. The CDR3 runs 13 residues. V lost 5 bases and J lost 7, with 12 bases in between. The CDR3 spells CASSGPDKNIQYF. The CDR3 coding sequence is TGCGCCAGCAGTGGACCCGATAAGAACATTCAGTACTTC.

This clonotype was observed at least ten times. The CDR3 DNA reads TGTGCCAGCAGCGTAGTGGCTAGCGGGAGTTCAGATACGCAGTATTTT. Translating it yields CASSVVASGSSDTQYF. This chain joins TRBV9 and TRBJ2-3, with 10 bases lining up with TRBD2. Trimming cost V 0 bases and J 4 bases; bases outside gene matches: 5. The CDR3 is made up of 16 amino acids. CDR1 SGDLS and CDR2 YYNGEE come from the germline V gene.

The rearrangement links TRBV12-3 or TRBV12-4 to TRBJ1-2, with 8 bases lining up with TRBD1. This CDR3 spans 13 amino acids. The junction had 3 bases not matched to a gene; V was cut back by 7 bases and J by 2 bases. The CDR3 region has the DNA TGTGCCAGCAACTACAGGGGGAACTATGGCTACACCTTC. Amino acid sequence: CASNYRGNYGYTF.

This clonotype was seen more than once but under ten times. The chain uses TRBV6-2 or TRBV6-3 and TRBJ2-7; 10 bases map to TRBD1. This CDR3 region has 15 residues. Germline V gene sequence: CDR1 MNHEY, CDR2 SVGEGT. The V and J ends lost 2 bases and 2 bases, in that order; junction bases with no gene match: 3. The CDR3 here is CASSYKGQGTYEQYF. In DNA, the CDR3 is TGTGCCAGCAGTTACAAGGGACAGGGGACCTACGAGCAGTACTTC.

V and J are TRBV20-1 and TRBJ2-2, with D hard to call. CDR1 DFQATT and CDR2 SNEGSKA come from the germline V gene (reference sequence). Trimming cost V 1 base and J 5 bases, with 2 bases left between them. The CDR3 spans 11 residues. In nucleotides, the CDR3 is TGCAGTGCTAGAGGTACCGGGGAGCTGTTTTTT. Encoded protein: CSARGTGELFF.

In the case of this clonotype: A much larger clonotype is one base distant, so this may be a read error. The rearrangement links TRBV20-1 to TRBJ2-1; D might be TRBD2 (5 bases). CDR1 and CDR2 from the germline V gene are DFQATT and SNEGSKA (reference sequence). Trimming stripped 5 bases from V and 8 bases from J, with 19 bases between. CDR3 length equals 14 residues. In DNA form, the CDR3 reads TGCAGTGCTGTATACTATCGGGGATATGATGAGCAGTTCTTC. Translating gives CSAVYYRGYDEQFF.

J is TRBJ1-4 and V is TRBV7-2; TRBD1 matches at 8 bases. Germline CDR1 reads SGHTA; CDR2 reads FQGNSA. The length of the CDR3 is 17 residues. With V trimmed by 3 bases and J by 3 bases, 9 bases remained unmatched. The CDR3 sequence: CASSFGGAQGANEKLFF. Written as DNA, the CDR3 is TGTGCCAGCAGCTTTGGGGGGGCACAGGGGGCTAATGAAAAACTGTTTTTT.

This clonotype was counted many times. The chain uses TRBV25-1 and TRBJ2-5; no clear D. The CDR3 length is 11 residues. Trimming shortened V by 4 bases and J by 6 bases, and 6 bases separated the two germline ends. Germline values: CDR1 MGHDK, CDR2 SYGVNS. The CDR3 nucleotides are TGTGCCAGCAGTGGCAAGAAGACCCAGTACTTC. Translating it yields CASSGKKTQYF.

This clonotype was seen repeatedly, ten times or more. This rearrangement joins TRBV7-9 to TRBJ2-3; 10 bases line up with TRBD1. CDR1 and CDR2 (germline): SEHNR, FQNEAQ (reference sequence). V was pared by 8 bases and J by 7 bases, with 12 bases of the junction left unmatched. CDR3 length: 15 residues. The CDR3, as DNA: TGTGCCAGCTCCCCCCCGGGACAGGGGTTAAATACGCAGTATTTT. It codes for CASSPPGQGLNTQYF.

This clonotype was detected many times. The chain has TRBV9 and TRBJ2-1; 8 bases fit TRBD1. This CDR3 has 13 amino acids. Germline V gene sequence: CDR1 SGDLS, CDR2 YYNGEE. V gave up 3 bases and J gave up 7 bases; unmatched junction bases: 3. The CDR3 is CASSAGQGNEQFF. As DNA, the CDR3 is TGTGCCAGCAGCGCAGGACAGGGTAATGAGCAGTTCTTC. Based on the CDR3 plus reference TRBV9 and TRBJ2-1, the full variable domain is DSGVTQTPKHLITATGQRVTLRCSPRSGDLSVYWYQQSLDQGLQFLIQYYNGEERAKGNILERFSAQQFPDLHSELNLSSLELGDSALYFCASSAGQGNEQFFGPGTRLTVL.

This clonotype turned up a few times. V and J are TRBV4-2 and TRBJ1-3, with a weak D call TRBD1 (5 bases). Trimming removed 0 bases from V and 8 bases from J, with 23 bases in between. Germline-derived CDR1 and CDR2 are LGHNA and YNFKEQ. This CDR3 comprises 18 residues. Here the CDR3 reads CASSQDPALGFRGDTIYF. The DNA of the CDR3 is TGTGCCAGCAGCCAAGATCCGGCCTTGGGCTTTAGGGGTGACACCATATATTTT.

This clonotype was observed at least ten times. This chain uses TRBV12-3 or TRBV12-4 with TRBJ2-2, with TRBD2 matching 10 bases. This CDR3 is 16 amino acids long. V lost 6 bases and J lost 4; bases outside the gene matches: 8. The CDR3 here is CASSRRTSGATGELFF. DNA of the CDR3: TGTGCCAGCAGCCGGAGGACTAGCGGAGCCACCGGGGAGCTGTTTTTT.

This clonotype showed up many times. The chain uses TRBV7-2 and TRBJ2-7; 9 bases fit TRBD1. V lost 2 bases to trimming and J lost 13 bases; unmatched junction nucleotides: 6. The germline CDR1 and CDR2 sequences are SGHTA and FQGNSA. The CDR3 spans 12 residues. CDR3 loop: CASSLMGQGFYF. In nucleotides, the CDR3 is TGTGCCAGCAGCTTAATGGGACAGGGTTTTTACTTC.

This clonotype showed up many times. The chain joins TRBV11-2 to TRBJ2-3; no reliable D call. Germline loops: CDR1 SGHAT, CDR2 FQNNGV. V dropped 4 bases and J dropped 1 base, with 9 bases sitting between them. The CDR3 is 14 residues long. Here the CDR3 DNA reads TGTGCCAGCAGCTCCCCGTTGGGCACAGATACGCAGTATTTT. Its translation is CASSSPLGTDTQYF.

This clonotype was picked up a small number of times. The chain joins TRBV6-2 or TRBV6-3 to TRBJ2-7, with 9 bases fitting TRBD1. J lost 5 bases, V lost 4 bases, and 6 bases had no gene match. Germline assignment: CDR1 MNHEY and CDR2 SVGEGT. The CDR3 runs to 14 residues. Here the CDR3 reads CASSSPRTGDEQYF. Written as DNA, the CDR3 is TGTGCCAGCAGTTCCCCTCGGACAGGGGACGAGCAGTACTTC.

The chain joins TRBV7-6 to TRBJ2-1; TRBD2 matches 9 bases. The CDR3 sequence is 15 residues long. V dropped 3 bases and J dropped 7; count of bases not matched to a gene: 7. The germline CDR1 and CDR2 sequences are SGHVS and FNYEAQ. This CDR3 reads CASSLKGGGVNEQFF. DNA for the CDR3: TGTGCCAGCAGCTTGAAGGGCGGGGGGGTAAATGAGCAGTTCTTC.

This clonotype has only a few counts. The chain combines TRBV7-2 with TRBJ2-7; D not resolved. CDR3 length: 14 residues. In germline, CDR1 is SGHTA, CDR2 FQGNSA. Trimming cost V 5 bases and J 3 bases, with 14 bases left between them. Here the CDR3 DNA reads TGTGCCAGCAGCCGCTTCGGCCAACACTACGAGCAGTACTTC. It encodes CASSRFGQHYEQYF. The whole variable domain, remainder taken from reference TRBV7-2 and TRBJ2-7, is GAGVSQSPSNKVTEKGKDVELRCDPISGHTALYWYRQSLGQGLEFLIYFQGNSAPDKSGLPSDRFSAERTGGSVSTLTIQRTQQEDSAVYLCASSRFGQHYEQYFGPGTRLTVT.